This passage covers 26 T cell receptor beta chains from one sample sequenced in a study of blood T cell repertoires in COVID-19. TCRdb keeps only in-frame clones here, not all; method: immunoSEQ multiplex PCR. The sample comprises around 140,000 clones, around 89% of which are singletons, and more than 2% rests with the top ten. Sequencing was carried out using peripheral blood. Every receptor here comes from a man aged 65 to 79 with active COVID-19.

The chain uses TRBV19 and TRBJ1-1; 7 nucleotides line up with TRBD1. The CDR3 runs to 15 residues. Germline CDR1 LNHDA, CDR2 SQIVND (reference sequence). V lost 5 bases, J lost 4 bases, and 10 bases stayed unmatched. This CDR3 reads CASSDLRGSITEAFF. The CDR3 coding sequence is TGTGCCAGTAGTGATCTCAGGGGGAGTATCACTGAAGCTTTCTTT. Complete variable domain (other parts from reference TRBV19 and TRBJ1-1): DGGITQSPKYLFRKEGQNVTLSCEQNLNHDAMYWYRQDPGQGLRLIYYSQIVNDFQKGDIAEGYSVSREKKESFPLTVTSAQKNPTAFYLCASSDLRGSITEAFFGQGTRLTVV.

The chain couples TRBV27 to TRBJ2-3; no clear D gene. The CDR3 contains 17 residues. The germline gives CDR1 MNHEY, CDR2 SMNVEV (reference sequence). Trimming left V 0 bases short and J 0 bases short, with 13 bases between. The CDR3 DNA reads TGTGCCAGCAGTTTATCGCCCCTCCCAACTAGCACAGATACGCAGTATTTT. Its translation is CASSLSPLPTSTDTQYF.

The V gene is TRBV6-5, the J gene TRBJ2-7; TRBD1 might be the D (6 bases). The CDR3 contains 11 residues. V was trimmed by 6 bases and J by 10 bases, leaving 13 bases between them. Germline V CDR1 and CDR2: MNHEY, SVGAGI. DNA of the CDR3: TGTGCCAGCAGGGACAGTGGGGGACAGTACTTC. Its protein product is CASRDSGGQYF.

V and J are TRBV5-1 and TRBJ2-1; 7 nucleotides line up with TRBD2. The CDR3 is made up of 16 amino acids. J gave up 7 bases and V 1 base, and 11 bases lay outside the gene matches. CDR1 is SGHRS and CDR2 is YFSETQ in the germline V gene. The CDR3 protein is CASSLSTGGYKNEQFF. Here the CDR3 DNA reads TGCGCCAGCAGCTTGTCGACGGGAGGTTATAAAAATGAGCAGTTCTTC.

This chain links TRBV7-9 with TRBJ2-3, with 12 bases matching TRBD2. The CDR3 spans 17 residues. Per germline, CDR1 SEHNR and CDR2 FQNEAQ (reference sequence). Trimming removed 0 bases from V and 3 bases from J; junction bases left unmatched: 4. The CDR3 spells CASSLAFLAGGTDTQYF. The CDR3 nucleotides are TGTGCCAGCAGCTTAGCCTTCCTAGCGGGAGGGACAGATACGCAGTATTTT.

The chain's CDR3 is CASSQDTGAGNTIYF. DNA for the CDR3: TGTGCCAGCAGCCAAGACACAGGGGCTGGAAACACCATATATTTT. The chain uses TRBV3-1 (or the pseudogene TRBV3-2) and TRBJ1-3, with TRBD1 identical over 7 bases. The CDR3 runs 15 residues. V dropped 0 bases and J dropped 2; count of bases not matched to a gene: 1. The germline V gene encodes CDR1 LGHDT and CDR2 YNNKEL (reference sequence).

This clone was detected once. The J gene is TRBJ1-2, the V gene TRBV7-9; D call uncertain. The CDR3 extends over 15 amino acids. V dropped 4 bases and J dropped 8 bases, with 20 bases sitting between them. Germline values: CDR1 SEHNR, CDR2 FQNEAQ (reference sequence). The CDR3 DNA follows: TGTGCCAGCAGCTCAAACTACGATACACGGTGGGGCTACACCTTC. It translates to CASSSNYDTRWGYTF.

J is TRBJ2-1 and V is TRBV2, with 7 bases identical to TRBD2. The CDR3 spans 17 residues. V shed 3 bases and J 0 bases; nucleotides not matched to a gene: 8. In germline, CDR1 is SNHLY, CDR2 FYNNEI. The CDR3 loop reads CASSDTSGTSSYNEQFF. The CDR3 DNA sequence: TGTGCCAGCAGTGACACGAGCGGGACCAGCTCCTACAATGAGCAGTTCTTC.

The V call is TRBV3-1 (or the pseudogene TRBV3-2), the J call TRBJ2-5; no clear D. Trimming left V 4 bases short and J 4 bases short, with 13 bases between. CDR3 length: 14 amino acids. Germline V gene lookup returns CDR1 LGHDT and CDR2 YNNKEL (reference sequence). The CDR3 nucleotides are TGTGCCAGCAGCCCGGGTGTTAGTTCAGAGACCCAGTACTTC. Translating it yields CASSPGVSSETQYF.

This rearrangement joins TRBV7-8 to TRBJ2-2, with D tentatively TRBD2 (6 bases). Trimming stripped 7 bases from V and 5 bases from J, with 20 bases between. CDR3 length equals 16 residues. The germline CDR1 and CDR2 sequences are SGHVS and FQNEAQ. CDR3 protein: CASTRRRDPWTGELFF. The CDR3 nucleotides are TGTGCCAGCACCCGCCGGCGGGACCCCTGGACCGGGGAGCTGTTTTTT.

The genes are TRBV6-2 or TRBV6-3 and TRBJ1-4, with TRBD1 matching 8 bases. The V and J ends lost 4 bases and 10 bases, in that order; junction bases with no gene match: 14. From germline, CDR1 is MNHEY and CDR2 SVGEGT. CDR3 size: 16 residues. The CDR3 is CASSFTGQGFVGKLFF. In nucleotides, the CDR3 is TGTGCCAGCAGTTTCACAGGACAGGGTTTTGTCGGAAAACTGTTTTTT.

The chain uses TRBV30 and TRBJ2-7; 7 positions agree with TRBD1. CDR1 and CDR2 from the germline V gene are GTSNPN and SVGIG (reference sequence). The CDR3 loop spans 12 amino acids. The V gene end was trimmed by 7 bases and the J gene end by 0 bases; junction bases not matched to a gene: 3. The CDR3 loop is CAFRDSSYEQYF. The CDR3 DNA reads as TGTGCCTTCCGGGACAGCTCCTACGAGCAGTACTTC.

J is TRBJ2-1 and V is TRBV10-1; TRBD2 matches 9 bases. Germline lookup yields CDR1 WNHNN and CDR2 SYGVQD (reference sequence). This CDR3 contains 13 residues. The J segment lost 7 bases and the V segment lost 4 bases, leaving 2 bases of the junction unmatched. For the CDR3, the DNA is TGCGCCAGCAGTGTCGCGGGGGGGAATGAGCAGTTCTTC. Its protein product is CASSVAGGNEQFF.

The chain combines TRBV21-1 with TRBJ2-5; the table assigns TRBD1, which was not confirmed against the DNA. TRBV21-1 is given as a pseudogene. CDR3 size: 16 residues. The CDR3 nucleotides read TGTGCCAGCAGCAAAAACCGACAGCTTCCAGGGGAGACCCAGTACTTC. Its protein product is CASSKNRQLPGETQYF.

The CDR3 DNA reads TGTGCCAGCTCACCACCCGGCGGGGTGGTTCAGCCCCAGCATTTT. As protein: CASSPPGGVVQPQHF. The V call is TRBV18, the J call TRBJ1-5; no clear D gene. CDR1 and CDR2 (germline): KGHSH, LQKENI. The length of the CDR3 is 15 residues. Deletions cut 0 bases from V and 6 bases from J, with 12 bases between.

The chain has TRBV28 and TRBJ1-1; D is undetermined. Looked up from germline, CDR1 is MDHEN and CDR2 is SYDVKM. Trimming left V 3 bases short and J 10 bases short, with 12 bases between. This CDR3 is built from 12 residues. CDR3 nucleotide sequence: TGTGCCAGCAGTTTGACTTCTCGTAGAGCTTTCTTT. It yields the protein CASSLTSRRAFF.

CDR3 in DNA: TGTGCCAGCGCGGGGGGACTATACTCCTACGAGCAGTACTTC. Protein: CASAGGLYSYEQYF. The chain carries TRBV6-5 and TRBJ2-7; 8 bases map to TRBD2. Germline lookup yields CDR1 MNHEY and CDR2 SVGAGI. This CDR3 is 14 amino acids long. V gave up 8 bases and J gave up 0 bases; unmatched junction bases: 6.

V is TRBV2 and J is TRBJ2-5, with 12 bases matching TRBD2. CDR1 is SNHLY, CDR2 FYNNEI, per germline. The CDR3 runs 14 residues. V shed 6 bases, J shed 5 bases, and the junction held 4 bases outside the gene matches. CDR3 amino acids: CASRLAGGGETQYF. Written as DNA, the CDR3 is TGTGCCAGCAGACTAGCGGGAGGTGGGGAGACCCAGTACTTC.

About this clone itself: At one end the junction does not follow the germline gene, possibly because of a read error. The same CDR3 arises from other DNA sequences in this sample as well. The rearrangement links TRBV5-1 to TRBJ2-7; D perhaps matches TRBD1 (6 bases). The CDR3 contains 15 residues. Germline values: CDR1 SGHRS, CDR2 YFSETQ. The CDR3 sequence: CASSLVIAGEYEQYF. The CDR3 bases are TGTGCCAGCAGCTTGGTAATCGCAGGGGAGTACGAGCAGTACTTC.

The rearrangement joins TRBV29-1 to TRBJ2-5; D remains ambiguous. Per the germline V gene, CDR1 is SQVTM and CDR2 is ANQGSEA. The V and J ends lost 5 bases and 4 bases respectively, with 8 bases between them. This CDR3 comprises 11 residues. CDR3 DNA sequence: TGCAGCGTTACCTCGGGAGAGACCCAGTACTTC. Translating gives CSVTSGETQYF.

The gene calls are TRBV9 and TRBJ1-4; 8 bases are shared with TRBD1. The CDR3 is 15 residues long. V gave up 0 bases and J gave up 4 bases; unmatched junction bases: 2. Germline CDR1 is SGDLS and CDR2 is YYNGEE. The CDR3 bases are TGTGCCAGCAGCGTAGGGACAGGGTTTAATGAAAAACTGTTTTTT. Its translation: CASSVGTGFNEKLFF. Combining the CDR3 with reference TRBV9 and TRBJ1-4 gives the whole variable domain DSGVTQTPKHLITATGQRVTLRCSPRSGDLSVYWYQQSLDQGLQFLIQYYNGEERAKGNILERFSAQQFPDLHSELNLSSLELGDSALYFCASSVGTGFNEKLFFGSGTQLSVL.

CDR3 region: CASSHRAGSSYEQYF. CDR3 nucleotides: TGCGCCAGCAGCCACCGAGCGGGTAGCTCCTACGAGCAGTACTTC. This chain connects TRBV4-3 to TRBJ2-7; tentatively, D is TRBD2 (6 bases). The length of the CDR3 is 15 residues. The V end lost 3 bases, the J end lost 0 bases, and 12 bases lay between the germline ends. Germline assignment: CDR1 LGHNA and CDR2 YSLEER.

The CDR3 DNA reads as TGTGCCAGCCATAGGACAGGGAGGTCTGACGAGCAGTACTTC. It codes for CASHRTGRSDEQYF. J is TRBJ2-7 and V is TRBV6-4; 8 bases line up with TRBD1. CDR1 MRHNA and CDR2 SNTAGT come from the germline V gene. The CDR3 length is 14 residues. Trimming cost V 8 bases and J 5 bases; bases outside gene matches: 11.

V and J are TRBV4-3 and TRBJ2-1, with D possibly matching TRBD2 (5 bases). The CDR3 covers 15 residues. The germline V gene has CDR1 LGHNA and CDR2 YSLEER. Trimming shortened V by 4 bases and J by 2 bases, and 12 bases separated the two germline ends. The CDR3 DNA follows: TGCGCCAGCAGCCGCCTAGCAACCCCCTACAATGAGCAGTTCTTC. Translation gives CASSRLATPYNEQFF.

There are many counts of this clone. V gene TRBV4-1 combines with J gene TRBJ2-7; 10 nucleotides agree with TRBD2. The CDR3 consists of 15 residues. Germline-derived CDR1 and CDR2 are MGHRA and YSYEKL. Trimming at V came to 1 base and at J to 3 bases, leaving 3 bases not matched to a gene. The CDR3 protein is CASSQGGLARYEQYF. In nucleotides, the CDR3 is TGCGCCAGCAGCCAAGGGGGACTAGCGCGCTACGAGCAGTACTTC.

This clone was observed once. The chain joins TRBV3-1 (or the pseudogene TRBV3-2) to TRBJ2-5, with TRBD1 matching over 10 bases. V was clipped by 4 bases and J by 5 bases; unmatched bases: 7. Germline CDR1 is LGHDT and CDR2 is YNNKEL (reference sequence). CDR3 length: 15 residues. CDR3 loop: CASSLGQGSGETQYF. The CDR3 nucleotides are TGTGCCAGCAGCCTGGGACAGGGGAGTGGGGAGACCCAGTACTTC.